This entry describes one T cell receptor (beta chain). The antigen is undetermined. TCRdb reprocessed the 5' RACE reads with MiXCR, giving one entry per CDR3 protein. The sample consists of 35,000 to 40,000 distinct CDR3 sequences, 5.8% of them appearing once. The data are from a study of early T cells in non-severe SARS-CoV-2 infection. The CDR3 totals 12 residues. The V and J ends lost 2 bases and 7 bases respectively, with 8 bases between them. Notes on the study in general: VDJdb-based annotation leaned toward anti-spike CD8 responses and missed private and CD4 specificities.

Sequenced: whole blood. This TCR came from an adult who was a healthcare worker with PCR-confirmed SARS-CoV-2 infection or an uninfected control (not recorded which). The chain has TRBV12-3 or TRBV12-4 and TRBJ1-2; possible D gene TRBD1, 6 bases. CDR3 DNA sequence: TGTGCCAGCAGTTTATGGGGGCTTGGCTACACCTTC. It specifies CASSLWGLGYTF.